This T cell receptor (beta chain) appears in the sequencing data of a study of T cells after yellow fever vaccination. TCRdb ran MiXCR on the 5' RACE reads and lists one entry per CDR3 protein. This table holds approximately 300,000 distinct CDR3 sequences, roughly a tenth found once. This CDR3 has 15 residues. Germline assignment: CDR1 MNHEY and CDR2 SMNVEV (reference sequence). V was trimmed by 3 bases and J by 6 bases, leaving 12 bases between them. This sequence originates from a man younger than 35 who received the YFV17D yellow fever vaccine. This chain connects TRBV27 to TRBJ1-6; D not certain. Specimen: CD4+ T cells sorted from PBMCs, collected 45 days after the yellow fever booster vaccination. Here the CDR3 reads CASSFRIGSNSPLHF. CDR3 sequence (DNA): TGTGCCAGCAGTTTCCGCATCGGGAGTAATTCACCCCTCCACTTT.